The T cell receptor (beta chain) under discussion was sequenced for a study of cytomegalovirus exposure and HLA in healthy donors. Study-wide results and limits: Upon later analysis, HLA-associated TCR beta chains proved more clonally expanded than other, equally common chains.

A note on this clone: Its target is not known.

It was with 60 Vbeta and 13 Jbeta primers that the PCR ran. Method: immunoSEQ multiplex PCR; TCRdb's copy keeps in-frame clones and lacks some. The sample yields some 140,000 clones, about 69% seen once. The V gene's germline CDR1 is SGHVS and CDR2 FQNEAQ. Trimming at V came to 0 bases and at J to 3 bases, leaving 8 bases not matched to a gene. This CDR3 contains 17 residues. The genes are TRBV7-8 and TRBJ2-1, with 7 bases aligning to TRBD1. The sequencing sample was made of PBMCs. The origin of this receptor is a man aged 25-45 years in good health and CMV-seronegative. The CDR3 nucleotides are TGTGCCAGCAGCTTAGCCCCCAGGGGGTACAACTACAATGAGCAGTTCTTC. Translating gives CASSLAPRGYNYNEQFF.